This TCR beta chain was identified during a study of T cell responses to AZD1222 COVID-19 vaccine. Study findings and constraints: Dominant CD4 TCR responses targeted spike regions 160-218 and 743-854. Variant regions that are unmutated are reportedly the target of nearly half of spike-specific TCRs. Among the donors, most were white British and more were female, and clonal diversity was possibly underestimated. Repertoire sampling happened only post peak T cell response.

With regard to this clone: Antigen specificity is unknown.

Sequencing used immunoSEQ multiplex PCR; TCRdb keeps in-frame clones, though not all of them. Here the sample spans 130,000 or so clones, around 90% being singletons. CDR1 SGHVS and CDR2 FQNEAQ come from the germline V gene. V lost 2 bases to trimming and J lost 4 bases, with 15 bases between them. There are 16 residues in the CDR3. The receptor was derived from an adult who received the AZD1222 COVID-19 vaccine. The source was peripheral blood, collected 28 days after the second AZD1222 dose. The rearrangement links TRBV7-8 to TRBJ1-5; D uncertain. The DNA of the CDR3 is TGTGCCAGCAGCTTAATGGGAGGCCTCCAAAATCAGCCCCAGCATTTT. Amino acids: CASSLMGGLQNQPQHF.